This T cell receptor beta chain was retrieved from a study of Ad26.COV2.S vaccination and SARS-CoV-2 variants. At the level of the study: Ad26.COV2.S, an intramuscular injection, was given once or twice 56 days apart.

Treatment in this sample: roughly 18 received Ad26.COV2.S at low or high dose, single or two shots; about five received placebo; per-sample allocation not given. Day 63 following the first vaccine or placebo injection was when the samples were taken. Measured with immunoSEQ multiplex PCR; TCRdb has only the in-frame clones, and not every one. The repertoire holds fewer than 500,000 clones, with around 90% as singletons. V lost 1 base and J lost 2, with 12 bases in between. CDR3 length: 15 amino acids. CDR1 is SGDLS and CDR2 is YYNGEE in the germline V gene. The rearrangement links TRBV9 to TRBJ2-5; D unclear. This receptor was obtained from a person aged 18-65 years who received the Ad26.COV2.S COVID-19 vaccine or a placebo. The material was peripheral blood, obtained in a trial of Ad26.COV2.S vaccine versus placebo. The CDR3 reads CASSVWEGFQETQYF. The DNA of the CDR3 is TGTGCCAGCAGCGTATGGGAAGGGTTTCAAGAGACCCAGTACTTC.